One sample yielded the 11 T cell receptor beta chains listed below, sequenced in a study of spatial heterogeneity in lung cancer. MiXCR was run by TCRdb on the 5' RACE reads, yielding one entry per CDR3 protein. Altogether 35,000 or so distinct CDR3 sequences are present, less than 5.5% being singletons, with the ten largest covering 29%. Indicated time point: sample taken at primary tumor resection. No cell sorting; template was whole RNA from tumor, lung tissue or PBMC. This material consisted of PBMCs, taken at surgery. The origin of the receptors is a female donor with early-stage non-small cell lung cancer.

In this sample, this clonotype turned up many times. This sequence joins TRBV11-2 and TRBJ1-1; D unclear. The CDR3 runs 14 residues. Trimming took 8 bases from V and 4 from J, leaving 17 bases between them. CDR1 SGHAT and CDR2 FQNNGV come from the germline V gene. CDR3 sequence (DNA): TGTGCCAGCGCTCCCCGAGAGTTCAGCACTGAAGCTTTCTTT. This translates into CASAPREFSTEAFF.

There are many counts of this clonotype. The V gene is TRBV7-6, the J gene TRBJ2-3; D may be TRBD2 (6 bases). With 2 bases removed from V and 2 bases from J, the gap between germline ends came to 20 bases. The CDR3 totals 18 residues. CDR1 is SGHVS and CDR2 is FNYEAQ in the germline V gene. The CDR3 spells CASSLSPAGASYTDTQYF. CDR3 bases: TGTGCCAGCAGCTTATCCCCAGCGGGTGCGAGCTACACAGATACGCAGTATTTT.

This clonotype was counted at least ten times. The chain is built from TRBV7-2 and TRBJ1-3; 7 bases are a match to TRBD1. CDR1 is SGHTA and CDR2 is FQGNSA in the germline V gene. The CDR3 is made up of 15 amino acids. V dropped 4 bases and J dropped 0; count of bases not matched to a gene: 3. The CDR3 here is CASSSTGRSGNTIYF. CDR3 sequence (DNA): TGTGCCAGCAGCTCGACAGGGCGCTCTGGAAACACCATATATTTT.

This clonotype has just a few counts. An end of the junction differs from the germline gene, which may be a read error. The chain links TRBV5-1 to TRBJ1-2; D remains unclear. This CDR3 region has 15 residues. Germline CDR1 is SGHRS and CDR2 is YFSETQ. The CDR3 DNA follows: TGCGCCAGCAGCTCCGTGGGTCACCTCTTCACCGAGGCATACTTC. Amino acid sequence: CASSSVGHLFTEAYF. Supplemented by reference TRBV5-1 and TRBJ1-2, the full variable domain reads KAGVTQTPRYLIKTRGQQVTLSCSPISGHRSVSWYQQTPGQGLQFLFEYFSETQRNKGNFPGRFSGRQFSNSRSEMNVSTLELGDSALYLCASSSVGHLFTEAYFGSGTRLTVV.

This clonotype was seen repeatedly, ten times or more. The chain employs TRBV28 and TRBJ1-1; no clear D. Per the germline V gene, CDR1 is MDHEN and CDR2 is SYDVKM. The CDR3 is 12 amino acids. V lost 5 bases and J lost 10, with 14 bases in between. Here the CDR3 reads CASSPTEAGAFF. CDR3 DNA: TGTGCCAGCAGTCCCACCGAGGCCGGAGCTTTCTTT.

This clonotype has a count of ten or more. This chain joins TRBV10-3 and TRBJ2-1, with 15 bases that match TRBD2. The CDR3 sequence is 17 residues long. J was trimmed by 6 bases and V by 0 bases; bases with no gene match: 3. Germline CDR1 ENHRY, CDR2 SYGVKD. CDR3 sequence (DNA): TGTGCCATCAGTGAGTCGGAGGGACTAGCGGGGGGCAATGAGCAGTTCTTC. It codes for CAISESEGLAGGNEQFF.

At least ten counts were recorded for this clonotype. The chain links TRBV11-2 to TRBJ2-5, with D possibly called TRBD1 or TRBD2 (5 bases each). The length of the CDR3 is 15 residues. Germline CDR1 and CDR2: SGHAT and FQNNGV. V lost 5 bases, J lost 2 bases, and 15 bases lay in between. This CDR3 reads CASSRDGKAQETQYF. The CDR3 DNA is TGTGCCAGCAGCAGGGACGGAAAAGCACAAGAGACCCAGTACTTC.

Many counts were recorded for this clonotype. The J gene is TRBJ2-5, the V gene TRBV18; D is ambiguous. V lost 1 base to trimming and J lost 5 bases, with 5 bases between them. There are 12 residues in the CDR3. Germline loops: CDR1 KGHSH, CDR2 LQKENI. The CDR3: CASSPLAETQYF. The CDR3 DNA is TGTGCCAGCTCACCACTGGCGGAGACCCAGTACTTC.

A few counts support this clonotype. This CDR3 reads CASSLAASGGYGTYEQYF. The CDR3 DNA sequence: TGCGCCAGCAGCTTGGCAGCTAGCGGGGGCTATGGGACCTACGAGCAGTACTTC. The chain uses TRBV5-1 and TRBJ2-7; 10 bases are shared with TRBD2. The CDR3 sequence is 18 residues long. Trimming at V came to 0 bases and at J to 2 bases, leaving 11 bases not matched to a gene. The germline gives CDR1 SGHRS, CDR2 YFSETQ.

There are many counts of this clonotype. The gene calls are TRBV12-3 or TRBV12-4 and TRBJ2-4; TRBD1 matches at 7 bases. This CDR3 contains 16 residues. V shed 6 bases and J 0 bases; nucleotides not matched to a gene: 8. The CDR3 loop is CASRPPRTGAKNIQYF. Here the CDR3 DNA reads TGTGCCAGCAGACCTCCCCGGACAGGAGCCAAAAACATTCAGTACTTC.

In this sample, this clonotype turned up many times. The chain joins TRBV7-2 to TRBJ1-5; perhaps TRBD1 as D (6 bases). The CDR3 length is 14 residues. The germline V gene has CDR1 SGHTA and CDR2 FQGNSA. With 3 bases removed from V and 5 bases from J, the gap between germline ends came to 11 bases. CDR3 sequence: CASSFGTLDQPQHF. Here the CDR3 DNA reads TGTGCCAGCAGCTTTGGGACATTGGATCAGCCCCAGCATTTT.